Included here is one TCR beta chain sequence, with context. Its antigen is unidentified. The assay was immunoSEQ multiplex PCR, and TCRdb's table has in-frame clones only and misses some. The sample lists tens of thousands of clones; roughly 31% were seen once. This record belongs to a study of tumour-infiltrating T cells in Burkitt lymphoma. Study at large: Patients covered every epidemiological subtype of Burkitt lymphoma. Survival, overall and progression-free, tracked with productive clonality. Study-wide points: Several public clonotypes were shared across many Burkitt lymphoma patients.

V lost 0 bases and J 1 base, leaving 7 bases between the germline ends. This CDR3 region has 14 residues. The germline V gene encodes CDR1 MNHNY and CDR2 SVGAGI (reference sequence). This sequence originates from a human donor with Burkitt lymphoma. Sequences were obtained from tumor tissue. The chain recombines TRBV6-6 with TRBJ2-7, with TRBD2 as a possible D gene (6 bases). CDR3 in DNA: TGTGCCAGCAGTTACTCTGGGGGGTCCTACGAGCAGTACTTC. Translating gives CASSYSGGSYEQYF.